A selection of T cell receptor beta chains follows, all from one sample in a study of lymphopenia after photon versus proton radiotherapy. Using immunoSEQ multiplex PCR, the repertoire was profiled, and TCRdb retains in-frame clones only, with some absent. This table holds 77,000 or so clones, around 88% found once. Here the sequenced sample was peripheral blood, taken from a patient treated with proton-based radiotherapy. The receptors come from a man in his 60s with pancreatic cancer. The CDR3 runs from the conserved cysteine through the conserved F or W. A D gene is named only where the DNA matches it firmly. Clone size is shown for a subset of rows, as once, few, many or a class of expanded clone.

length: 14; V: TRBV5-1; J: TRBJ1-1; D: NA; size: NA; DNA: TGCGCCAGCGTCCTGGGCCCGGCGAACACTGAAGCTTTCTTT; CDR3: CASVLGPANTEAFF
length: 16; V: TRBV9; J: TRBJ2-2; D: TRBD1; size: NA; DNA: TGTGCCAGCAGCGTAGGAGGACAGGGAGGAACCGGGGAGCTGTTTTTT; CDR3: CASSVGGQGGTGELFF
length: 13; V: TRBV28; J: TRBJ1-4; D: TRBD1; size: NA; DNA: TGTGCCACCGTTACAGGGGGCTATGAAAAACTGTTTTTT; CDR3: CATVTGGYEKLFF
length: 15; V: TRBV7-3; J: TRBJ2-1; D: TRBD1; size: NA; DNA: TGTGCCAGCAGCCCCGGGACAGGGACCTACAATGAGCAGTTCTTC; CDR3: CASSPGTGTYNEQFF
length: 17; V: TRBV7-3; J: TRBJ1-4; D: TRBD1; size: NA; DNA: TGTGCCAGCAGCTCCTCCGGGACAGTTCGAACTAATGAAAAACTGTTTTTT; CDR3: CASSSSGTVRTNEKLFF
length: 15; V: TRBV6-5; J: TRBJ2-7; D: NA; size: NA; DNA: TGTGCCAGCAGCCAAACCGGGACTGGAGTTTACGAGCAGTACTTC; CDR3: CASSQTGTGVYEQYF
length: 11; V: TRBV5-1; J: TRBJ1-2; D: NA; size: NA; DNA: TGCGCCAGCAGCTTAGGACAGCTCTACACCTTC; CDR3: CASSLGQLYTF
length: 15; V: TRBV18; J: TRBJ2-4; D: NA; size: NA; DNA: TGTGCCAGCTCACCGGAACGGTTAGCCAAAAACATTCAGTACTTC; CDR3: CASSPERLAKNIQYF
length: 15; V: TRBV7-3; J: TRBJ2-2; D: NA; size: once; DNA: TGTGCCAGCAGCCTAGGACTTGTGAACACCGGGGAGCTGTTTTTT; CDR3: CASSLGLVNTGELFF
length: 17; V: TRBV7-9; J: TRBJ2-1; D: TRBD2; size: NA; DNA: TGTGCCAGCAGCCCAAGTCCGGGACTAGCGGACTACAATGAGCAGTTCTTC; CDR3: CASSPSPGLADYNEQFF
length: 15; V: TRBV6-5; J: TRBJ2-7; D: NA; size: NA; DNA: TGTGCCAGCAGTTACTCGAGGCGGGGATCCTACGAGCAGTACTTC; CDR3: CASSYSRRGSYEQYF
length: 15; V: TRBV5-1; J: TRBJ2-1; D: TRBD2; size: NA; DNA: TGCGCCAGCAGCTTGACTAGCGGGAGTGGCGATGAGCAGTTCTTC; CDR3: CASSLTSGSGDEQFF
length: 15; V: TRBV7-2; J: TRBJ2-5; D: NA; size: NA; DNA: TGTGCCAGCAGCTTCGGTCCCGGGACTTCAGAGACCCAGTACTTC; CDR3: CASSFGPGTSETQYF
length: 10; V: TRBV10-3; J: TRBJ2-1; D: NA; size: once; DNA: TGTGCCACCGGTAGGACAGAGCAGTTCTTC; CDR3: CATGRTEQFF
length: 16; V: TRBV2; J: TRBJ2-5; D: NA; size: NA; DNA: TGTGCCAGCAGTGAAGATTTGGGGTTACGTGGAGAGACCCAGTACTTC; CDR3: CASSEDLGLRGETQYF
length: 16; V: TRBV18; J: TRBJ1-3; D: TRBD1; size: NA; DNA: TGTGCCAGCTCACCGTGGACAGGGGCGACTGGAAACACCATATATTTT; CDR3: CASSPWTGATGNTIYF
length: 15; V: TRBV5-1; J: TRBJ1-4; D: TRBD1; size: NA; DNA: TGCGCCAGCAGCTTGGACGGGACAGGGGTTGAAAAACTGTTTTTT; CDR3: CASSLDGTGVEKLFF
length: 15; V: TRBV2; J: TRBJ2-2; D: TRBD2; size: NA; DNA: TGTGCCAGCAGCGGGGGACTAGCCCGTTCCGGGGAGCTGTTTTTT; CDR3: CASSGGLARSGELFF
length: 13; V: TRBV5-1; J: TRBJ1-2; D: NA; size: few; DNA: TGCGCCAGCAGCCCGGAGGGGGTGGATGGCTACACCTTC; CDR3: CASSPEGVDGYTF
length: 12; V: TRBV10-3; J: TRBJ2-1; D: NA; size: NA; DNA: TGTGCCATCAGTGGAGGGGATTGGGAGCAGTTCTTC; CDR3: CAISGGDWEQFF
length: 16; V: TRBV10-2; J: TRBJ2-1; D: TRBD2; size: NA; DNA: TGCGCCAGCAGTGAGTCTGGGCTAGCGGGAGTCGATGAGCAGTTCTTC; CDR3: CASSESGLAGVDEQFF
length: 16; V: TRBV6-1; J: TRBJ1-5; D: TRBD1; size: NA; DNA: TGTGCCAGCAGTGAAAGACAGGGGGGGAGCAATCAGCCCCAGCATTTT; CDR3: CASSERQGGSNQPQHF
length: 16; V: TRBV18; J: TRBJ2-3; D: TRBD1; size: NA; DNA: TGTGCCAGCTCACGTTGGGACAGGGGACGCCCAGATACGCAGTATTTT; CDR3: CASSRWDRGRPDTQYF